A selection of T cell receptor beta chains follows, all from one sample in a study of healthy donors' naive CD4 and CD8 T cells. TCRdb reprocessed the reads via MiXCR and lists one record per CDR3 protein. There are about 180,000 distinct CDR3 sequences in the sample; about four fifths occur only once, and more than 2% lies in the top ten. The sequencing sample was made of naive CD4+ and CD8+ T cells sorted from blood, pooled from several donors. These receptors all come from a pool of human donors in good health; the sample pools cells from several healthy donors. Each CDR3 is given with its conserved first and last residue. D genes are given only for firm matches. Clone size is stated in some rows and not others, as once, few, many or a class when expanded.

CDR3: CASSPEGTGETQYF
DNA: TGTGCCAGCAGCCCCGAGGGGACAGGGGAGACCCAGTACTTC
D: TRBD1
length: 14
size: few
J: TRBJ2-5
V: TRBV6-5

CDR3: CASRDYNEQFF
DNA: TGTGCCAGCCGCGACTACAATGAGCAGTTCTTC
D: NA
length: 11
size: NA
J: TRBJ2-1
V: TRBV6-5

CDR3: CASSSGQDPANEQFF
DNA: TGCGCCAGCAGCTCGGGACAGGATCCCGCCAATGAGCAGTTCTTC
D: TRBD1
length: 15
size: NA
J: TRBJ2-1
V: TRBV5-1

CDR3: CASSYSEGEQFF
DNA: TGTGCCAGCAGTTACTCGGAGGGTGAGCAGTTCTTC
D: NA
length: 12
size: NA
J: TRBJ2-1
V: TRBV6-5

CDR3: CSAELVQERGELFF
DNA: TGCAGTGCTGAACTAGTCCAGGAAAGAGGGGAGCTGTTTTTT
D: NA
length: 14
size: NA
J: TRBJ2-2
V: TRBV20-1

CDR3: CASSLIHSGANVLTF
DNA: TGTGCCAGCAGCTTAATACACTCTGGGGCCAACGTCCTGACTTTC
D: NA
length: 15
size: NA
J: TRBJ2-6
V: TRBV7-2

CDR3: CASSWTGGLAEAFF
DNA: TGTGCCAGCAGCTGGACAGGGGGCTTGGCTGAAGCTTTCTTT
D: TRBD1
length: 14
size: few
J: TRBJ1-1
V: TRBV27

CDR3: CASSLDRGGTEAFF
DNA: TGTGCCAGCAGTTTGGACAGGGGAGGCACTGAAGCTTTCTTT
D: TRBD1
length: 14
size: few
J: TRBJ1-1
V: TRBV6-5

CDR3: CSVGTSGRFDTQYF
DNA: TGCAGCGTTGGAACTAGCGGGAGATTCGATACGCAGTATTTT
D: TRBD2
length: 14
size: NA
J: TRBJ2-3
V: TRBV29-1

CDR3: CASSGDISYEQYF
DNA: TGTGCCAGCAGCGGGGACATCTCCTACGAGCAGTACTTC
D: NA
length: 13
size: NA
J: TRBJ2-7
V: TRBV13

CDR3: CASSYSSDRGYTEQYF
DNA: TGTGCCAGCAGTTACTCGAGCGACAGGGGATATACCGAGCAGTACTTC
D: TRBD1
length: 16
size: once
J: TRBJ2-7
V: TRBV6-5

CDR3: CSVAKGGIEQYF
DNA: TGCAGCGTTGCCAAGGGAGGGATCGAGCAGTACTTC
D: TRBD2
length: 12
size: few
J: TRBJ2-7
V: TRBV29-1

CDR3: CASSRRQGNEQFF
DNA: TGTGCCAGCAGCCGACGACAGGGCAATGAGCAGTTCTTC
D: TRBD1
length: 13
size: once
J: TRBJ2-1
V: TRBV5-6